This is a list of T cell receptor beta chains from one sample in a study of blood T cell repertoires in COVID-19. Sequenced by immunoSEQ multiplex PCR; TCRdb stores in-frame clones only, minus some. The table records about 64,000 clones, about nine tenths of them present only once. The source material was peripheral blood. These receptor sequences come from a man aged 50 to 60 with active COVID-19. Both conserved end residues are part of each CDR3. The order of the fields is D gene, J gene, V gene, clone size, CDR3 protein, CDR3 DNA. A D gene is named only where the DNA matches it firmly. The listing skips clone size in some rows; elsewhere it reads once, few, many or a size class.

D: .; J: TRBJ1-5; V: TRBV6-5; size: .; CDR3: CASSYSGAAGNQPQHF; DNA: TGTGCCAGCAGTTACTCCGGTGCGGCGGGCAATCAGCCCCAGCATTTT
D: .; J: TRBJ2-5; V: TRBV3-1/TRBV3-2; size: .; CDR3: CASSQEAQETQYF; DNA: TGTGCCAGCAGCCAAGAGGCTCAAGAGACCCAGTACTTC
D: .; J: TRBJ2-3; V: TRBV20-1; size: .; CDR3: CSGGSTDTQYF; DNA: TGCAGCGGCGGGTCCACAGATACGCAGTATTTT
D: TRBD1; J: TRBJ1-1; V: TRBV10-3; size: .; CDR3: CAISESGTENTEAFF; DNA: TGTGCCATCAGTGAGTCCGGGACAGAGAACACTGAAGCTTTCTTT
D: TRBD1; J: TRBJ1-6; V: TRBV30; size: once; CDR3: CAWSASGGNSPLHF; DNA: TGTGCCTGGAGTGCGTCAGGGGGTAATTCACCCCTCCACTTT
D: .; J: TRBJ1-1; V: TRBV5-1; size: .; CDR3: CASSLEGGAPVSTEAFF; DNA: TGCGCCAGCAGCTTGGAAGGCGGGGCCCCAGTGAGCACTGAAGCTTTCTTT
D: TRBD2; J: TRBJ2-5; V: TRBV28; size: once; CDR3: CASSSQGLAGKETQYF; DNA: TGTGCCAGCAGTTCACAGGGACTAGCGGGGAAAGAGACCCAGTACTTC
D: .; J: TRBJ1-1; V: TRBV1; size: .; CDR3: CTSSPPRNRTEAFF; DNA: TGCACCAGCAGCCCCCCGAGGAACCGTACTGAAGCTTTCTTT
D: .; J: TRBJ2-7; V: TRBV11-3; size: .; CDR3: CASGPGTYEQYF; DNA: TGTGCCAGCGGGCCCGGGACCTACGAGCAGTACTTC
D: .; J: TRBJ2-5; V: TRBV29-1; size: .; CDR3: CSVTQKETQYF; DNA: TGCAGCGTAACACAGAAAGAGACCCAGTACTTC
D: TRBD1; J: TRBJ1-1; V: TRBV7-8; size: .; CDR3: CASSLSRGQWNTEAFF; DNA: TGTGCCAGCAGCTTAAGCAGGGGGCAATGGAACACTGAAGCTTTCTTT
D: TRBD1; J: TRBJ2-7; V: TRBV7-9; size: .; CDR3: CASSLFETGADEQYF; DNA: TGTGCCAGCAGCTTATTTGAGACAGGGGCTGACGAGCAGTACTTC
D: .; J: TRBJ1-6; V: TRBV19; size: once; CDR3: CASSIWPSGANSPLHF; DNA: TGTGCCAGTAGTATTTGGCCTTCAGGGGCTAATTCACCCCTCCACTTT
D: .; J: TRBJ2-3; V: TRBV5-6; size: .; CDR3: CASSSQGWESTDTQYF; DNA: TGTGCCAGCAGTTCCCAGGGATGGGAAAGCACAGATACGCAGTATTTT
D: TRBD1; J: TRBJ2-4; V: TRBV29-1; size: .; CDR3: CSVEDGRGRENIQYF; DNA: TGCAGCGTTGAAGATGGCAGGGGGCGGGAAAACATTCAGTACTTC
D: .; J: TRBJ1-2; V: TRBV12-3/TRBV12-4; size: .; CDR3: CASSTHSPYGYTF; DNA: TGTGCCAGCAGTACCCACTCTCCCTATGGCTACACCTTC
D: .; J: TRBJ2-7; V: TRBV6-2/TRBV6-3; size: .; CDR3: CASSYTGEPATYEQYF; DNA: TGTGCCAGCAGTTACACCGGGGAGCCAGCGACCTACGAGCAGTACTTC
D: .; J: TRBJ1-2; V: TRBV27; size: .; CDR3: CASTRRQRYGYTF; DNA: TGTGCCAGCACTCGCCGGCAGCGCTATGGCTACACCTTC
D: TRBD2; J: TRBJ2-7; V: TRBV7-2; size: .; CDR3: CASSRGTSGWSPYEQYF; DNA: TGTGCCAGCAGCCGCGGGACTAGCGGGTGGTCCCCGTACGAGCAGTACTTC
D: .; J: TRBJ2-5; V: TRBV7-3; size: .; CDR3: CASSLTPGLETQYF; DNA: TGTGCCAGCAGCTTAACGCCGGGGTTGGAGACCCAGTACTTC
D: .; J: TRBJ1-5; V: TRBV2; size: .; CDR3: CASSEALGAGQPQHF; DNA: TGTGCCAGCAGTGAAGCTTTGGGGGCTGGTCAGCCCCAGCATTTT
D: .; J: TRBJ2-7; V: TRBV21-1; size: few; CDR3: CASSVGRYEQYF; DNA: TGTGCCAGTTCGGTCGGTCGCTACGAGCAGTACTTC
D: .; J: TRBJ1-1; V: TRBV5-1; size: .; CDR3: CASSLDRGAGTEAFF; DNA: TGCGCCAGCAGCTTGGATCGGGGGGCTGGGACTGAAGCTTTCTTT
D: .; J: TRBJ1-3; V: TRBV11-2; size: .; CDR3: CASSFLRDTSGNTIYF; DNA: TGTGCCAGCAGCTTTCTGAGGGACACCTCTGGAAACACCATATATTTT
D: .; J: TRBJ2-7; V: TRBV3-1/TRBV3-2; size: .; CDR3: CASSQDNGTHSYEQYF; DNA: TGTGCCAGCAGCCAAGATAACGGGACACACTCCTACGAGCAGTACTTC
D: .; J: TRBJ2-4; V: TRBV4-2; size: .; CDR3: CASSQERSGVAKNIQYF; DNA: TGTGCCAGCAGCCAAGAGAGGTCAGGGGTGGCCAAAAACATTCAGTACTTC
D: .; J: TRBJ2-5; V: TRBV18; size: .; CDR3: CASSPTGREETQYF; DNA: TGTGCCAGCTCACCGACAGGTCGGGAAGAGACCCAGTACTTC
D: .; J: TRBJ2-3; V: TRBV5-8; size: .; CDR3: CASSLGGEDTQYF; DNA: TGTGCCAGCAGCTTGGGGGGGGAAGATACGCAGTATTTT
D: .; J: TRBJ1-1; V: TRBV3-1/TRBV3-2; size: .; CDR3: CASSQDQGGSTEAFF; DNA: TGTGCCAGCAGCCAAGATCAGGGCGGTTCCACTGAAGCTTTCTTT
D: TRBD2; J: TRBJ2-7; V: TRBV11-3; size: .; CDR3: CASSLAGSGGPYEQYF; DNA: TGTGCCAGCAGCTTAGCTGGGAGCGGGGGGCCTTACGAGCAGTACTTC
D: TRBD1; J: TRBJ2-7; V: TRBV9; size: .; CDR3: CASCPHPGQSYEQYF; DNA: TGTGCCAGCTGCCCTCATCCGGGACAGTCCTACGAGCAGTACTTC
D: TRBD2; J: TRBJ2-3; V: TRBV5-4; size: .; CDR3: CASSLELAETTDTQYF; DNA: TGTGCCAGCAGCTTGGAACTAGCGGAGACCACAGATACGCAGTATTTT
D: .; J: TRBJ1-1; V: TRBV24-1; size: .; CDR3: CATSATGRTEAFF; DNA: TGTGCCACCAGTGCTACAGGGCGCACTGAAGCTTTCTTT
D: TRBD2; J: TRBJ2-5; V: TRBV7-2; size: .; CDR3: CASSLSAGDTQETQYF; DNA: TGTGCCAGCAGCTTATCTGCGGGAGACACCCAAGAGACCCAGTACTTC
D: TRBD1; J: TRBJ1-3; V: TRBV27; size: .; CDR3: CASSEGGSSGNTIYF; DNA: TGTGCCAGCAGTGAAGGGGGCAGCTCTGGAAACACCATATATTTT
D: .; J: TRBJ2-2; V: TRBV5-1; size: once; CDR3: CASSLGTHGGELFF; DNA: TGCGCCAGCAGCTTAGGGACACATGGCGGGGAGCTGTTTTTT
D: .; J: TRBJ2-3; V: TRBV5-1; size: .; CDR3: CASSLATAHTDTQYF; DNA: TGCGCCAGCAGCTTGGCCACAGCTCACACAGATACGCAGTATTTT
D: .; J: TRBJ1-1; V: TRBV11-2; size: .; CDR3: CASSLDTLNTEAFF; DNA: TGTGCCAGCAGCTTGGACACTTTGAACACTGAAGCTTTCTTT
D: .; J: TRBJ1-5; V: TRBV2; size: few; CDR3: CASSQPTGIENNQPQHF; DNA: TGTGCCAGCAGTCAACCAACCGGGATCGAAAATAATCAGCCCCAGCATTTT
D: .; J: TRBJ1-1; V: TRBV9; size: once; CDR3: CASSVGLTGSLGYMNTEAFF; DNA: TGTGCCAGCAGCGTAGGATTAACCGGGTCTCTCGGTTATATGAACACTGAAGCTTTCTTT
D: .; J: TRBJ1-1; V: TRBV27; size: .; CDR3: CASSTRGEAFF; DNA: TGTGCCAGCAGTACCAGGGGTGAAGCTTTCTTT
D: TRBD1; J: TRBJ2-7; V: TRBV4-2; size: few; CDR3: CASSPRQGRYEQYF; DNA: TGTGCCAGCAGCCCCCGACAGGGGCGCTACGAGCAGTACTTC
D: TRBD2; J: TRBJ2-1; V: TRBV6-4; size: .; CDR3: CASSQRQTSSGSPYNEQFF; DNA: TGTGCCAGCAGTCAACGGCAGACGTCTAGCGGGAGCCCCTACAATGAGCAGTTCTTC
D: .; J: TRBJ1-5; V: TRBV6-5; size: .; CDR3: CASSSGRYQPQHF; DNA: TGTGCCAGCAGTTCTGGCAGGTATCAGCCCCAGCATTTT